This TCR beta chain was identified during a study of tumor-infiltrating lymphocytes in primary liver carcinoma. Whole-study context: Tumors measured 4.2 to 10 cm and were stage T1-T3 N0M0. The number of productive TCRbeta reads per sample ranged from roughly 3.5 to 7.13 million and was similar across tissue types.

Making TCR beta cDNA involved roughly 0.55 ug total RNA and a constant-region primer. Researchers made the TCR beta libraries by running three nested multiplex PCR rounds with slightly modified ARM-PCR. PCR rounds one and two used TRBV1-TRBV30 forward primers with a C-beta reverse primer for approximately 10 cycles each. A single record per CDR3 protein comes from TCRdb applying MiXCR to the multiplex PCR reads. Of approximately 88,000 distinct CDR3 sequences listed, about 73% are singletons. This CDR3 is built from 12 residues. CDR1 is SQVTM and CDR2 is ANQGSEA in the germline V gene. Trimming took 5 bases from V and 5 from J, leaving 12 bases between them. Co-extraction yielded RNA and DNA from around 20-30 mg of unsorted bulk tissue. Points from the study as a whole: Tumors significantly exceeded blood in top-250-clone fraction (p = 0.039).

By share, this clonotype ranks as medium-sized. The antigen remains unidentified. The genes are TRBV29-1 and TRBJ2-5; D remains unclear. The clonotype was recovered from a man aged 35-49 years with primary liver carcinoma and hepatitis B virus infection. Specimen: tumor-adjacent normal liver tissue. CDR3 loop: CSVTVGTETQYF. In DNA, the CDR3 is TGCAGCGTTACCGTCGGCACGGAGACCCAGTACTTC.